This T cell receptor (beta chain) originates from a study of early T cells in non-severe SARS-CoV-2 infection. Study context: Bulk RNA from unsorted whole blood was sequenced; chains were unpaired.

A remark on this clonotype: Antigen: not known.

Study-wide findings and caveats: The VDJdb matching leaned toward anti-spike CD8 responses and overlooked private and CD4 specificities.

The TCR library protocol was used to attach unique molecular identifiers. These identifiers were attached to individual cDNA molecules. TCRdb analysed the 5' RACE reads with MiXCR anew, one entry per CDR3 protein. The repertoire consists of tens of thousands of distinct CDR3 sequences, with approximately 12% occurring once and the leading ten covering almost 6.5%. The germline CDR1 and CDR2 sequences are SQVTM and ANQGSEA. V dropped 4 bases and J dropped 2 bases, with 18 bases sitting between them. CDR3 length: 15 residues. This clonotype was sampled from an adult who was a healthcare worker with PCR-confirmed SARS-CoV-2 infection or an uninfected control (not recorded which). Sequenced sample: whole blood. This chain connects TRBV29-1 to TRBJ2-7; D ambiguous. The CDR3 region has the DNA TGCAGCGTTGCCCAGTGGATGAACAACCCCTACGAGCAGTACTTC. Translation gives CSVAQWMNNPYEQYF.